This T cell receptor (beta chain) was recorded in a study of blood T cell repertoires in COVID-19. Study summary: The study drew acute and convalescent COVID-19 samples from the United States, Italy and Spain. Sample material is recorded as cDNA or gDNA derived from T cells, B-cell-depleted T cells, or PBMCs.

Ages ranged from about 18 to 89 years, with residence in about two dozen US areas. CDR1 and CDR2 (germline): SGHRS, YFSETQ. V lost 9 bases to trimming and J lost 0 bases; unmatched junction nucleotides: 4. The CDR3 is 14 amino acids. Under the authors' procedure: From reference gene primer amplification, estimates of nucleated cell counts were derived. Produced via immunoSEQ multiplex PCR; TCRdb's table is partial and in-frame only. The DNA gave D and trimming, while V, J and clone size come from that table. The sample shows 300,000 to 400,000 clones, roughly 90% of them seen only once. The rearrangement joins TRBV5-1 to TRBJ2-2; 8 bases map to TRBD1. Material: PBMCs or T cells enriched from blood (not recorded which). The TCR comes from a man aged 55 to 70 who had recovered from COVID-19. In DNA form, the CDR3 reads TGCGCCACTTCGGGACAGGCGAACACCGGGGAGCTGTTTTTT. It encodes CATSGQANTGELFF. Supplemented by reference TRBV5-1 and TRBJ2-2, the full variable domain reads KAGVTQTPRYLIKTRGQQVTLSCSPISGHRSVSWYQQTPGQGLQFLFEYFSETQRNKGNFPGRFSGRQFSNSRSEMNVSTLELGDSALYLCATSGQANTGELFFGEGSRLTVL.